This is a list of T cell receptor beta chains from one sample in a study of blood T cells in healthy people across ages. TCRdb analysed the 5' RACE reads with MiXCR anew, one entry per CDR3 protein. The sample holds around 1,100,000 distinct CDR3 sequences, more than 30% seen once. Sequences were obtained from blood. These receptors all come from a young man in good health. Each CDR3 is given with its conserved first and last residue. D genes are given only for firm matches.

V gene	J gene	D gene	CDR3 protein
TRBV6-2/TRBV6-3	TRBJ1-2	-	CASRDPEDNYGYTF
TRBV10-2	TRBJ1-1	TRBD1	CASNGQGFMNTEAFF
TRBV7-2	-	-	CASSLDSRTSYEQYF
TRBV4-1	TRBJ1-1	TRBD1	CASSQATSTGESVEAFF
TRBV20-1	TRBJ1-4	TRBD1	CSARGQGNNEKLFF
TRBV2	TRBJ2-5	TRBD1	CASSGTGVEQYF
TRBV20-1	TRBJ2-7	TRBD1	CSATWDRGYEQYF
TRBV5-5	TRBJ2-1	-	CASSWGNEQFF
TRBV7-8	TRBJ2-1	-	CASSSEVGGAYNEQFF
TRBV29-1	TRBJ2-5	-	CSTRLSPGAKETQYF
TRBV7-9	TRBJ1-1	-	CASSLSGFRDTEAFF
TRBV6-6	TRBJ2-7	-	CASSLTAAYEQYF
TRBV11-2	TRBJ2-1	TRBD1	CASSARTGGNNEQFF
TRBV4-2	TRBJ2-3	-	CASSQLGTSGTDTQYF
TRBV7-2	TRBJ2-3	-	CASSQTRVSTDTQYF
TRBV12-3/TRBV12-4	TRBJ1-2	-	CASAITRGYGYTF
TRBV25-1	TRBJ1-2	TRBD1	CASGSGGQVNYGYTF
TRBV4-1	TRBJ1-1	-	CASSLQERGDTEAFF
TRBV12-3/TRBV12-4	TRBJ2-2	TRBD2	CASTLAGVYTGELFF
TRBV6-5	TRBJ1-1	TRBD1	CASSSTGQGAEAFF
TRBV4-1	TRBJ2-5	TRBD1	CASSQESRQGGETQYF
TRBV4-1	TRBJ1-5	-	CASSPGGSNNQPQHF
TRBV29-1	TRBJ1-1	-	CSVDVNADTEAFF
TRBV4-1	TRBJ1-2	-	CASSQDPPPQILNYGYTF
TRBV4-1	TRBJ2-5	-	CASSQELAARWEMSQETQYF
TRBV20-1	TRBJ2-7	TRBD1	CSAGYVRDRSSYEQYF
TRBV3-1	TRBJ1-2	-	CASSSLAAGGYTF
TRBV5-6	TRBJ2-7	-	CASSLTQSTYEQYF
TRBV20-1	TRBJ2-7	-	CSASVWDTSYEQYF
TRBV28	TRBJ2-3	-	CASSKEGVGADTQYF
TRBV7-2	TRBJ2-1	-	CASSLNPRSDEQFF
TRBV27	TRBJ1-6	-	CASSFRGQTKYNSPLHF
TRBV20-1	TRBJ1-5	TRBD1	CSAREDTGTAFDQPQHF
TRBV4-3	TRBJ2-1	TRBD2	CASSQDLLAGGYNEQFF
TRBV24-1	TRBJ2-3	TRBD1	CATSLQGQGGADTQYF
TRBV7-2	TRBJ1-2	-	CASSLVGVGPYGYTF
TRBV9	TRBJ1-2	TRBD1	CASSVGLSGTDDNYGYTF
TRBV10-3	TRBJ2-5	-	CAIQGSSSNEQYF
TRBV29-1	TRBJ2-3	-	CSTPQESTDTQYF
TRBV4-3	TRBJ2-2	-	CASSQVEGEGTGELFF
TRBV5-1	TRBJ2-7	TRBD1	CASSLETGGFYEQYF
TRBV20-1	TRBJ1-1	-	CSARAEGINTEAFF
TRBV10-3	TRBJ1-1	TRBD1	CAISLGTGNSEAFF
TRBV7-2	TRBJ2-1	TRBD1	CASSPLGQYNEQFF
TRBV28	TRBJ1-6	TRBD1	CASSLSDRGNSPLHF
TRBV5-1	TRBJ2-1	-	CASSSSTSYNEQFF
TRBV30	TRBJ2-5	-	CAWSVSLVGETQYF
TRBV10-3	-	-	CAIRTDYEQYF
TRBV7-2	TRBJ1-3	-	CASSFPTGVLVSGNTIYF
TRBV27	TRBJ1-1	-	CASSPGPGTPNEAFF
TRBV6-2/TRBV6-3	TRBJ1-6	-	CASSTPFEGIKNSPLHF
TRBV12-3/TRBV12-4	TRBJ1-6	TRBD1	CASSRDRVNSPPHF
TRBV25-1	TRBJ2-7	-	CASSETKIFHEQYF
TRBV3-1	TRBJ2-1	-	CASSQGEFNEQFF
TRBV3-1	TRBJ1-1	-	CASSRTPWDTEAFF
TRBV4-1	TRBJ2-7	-	CASSQDGARYYEQYF